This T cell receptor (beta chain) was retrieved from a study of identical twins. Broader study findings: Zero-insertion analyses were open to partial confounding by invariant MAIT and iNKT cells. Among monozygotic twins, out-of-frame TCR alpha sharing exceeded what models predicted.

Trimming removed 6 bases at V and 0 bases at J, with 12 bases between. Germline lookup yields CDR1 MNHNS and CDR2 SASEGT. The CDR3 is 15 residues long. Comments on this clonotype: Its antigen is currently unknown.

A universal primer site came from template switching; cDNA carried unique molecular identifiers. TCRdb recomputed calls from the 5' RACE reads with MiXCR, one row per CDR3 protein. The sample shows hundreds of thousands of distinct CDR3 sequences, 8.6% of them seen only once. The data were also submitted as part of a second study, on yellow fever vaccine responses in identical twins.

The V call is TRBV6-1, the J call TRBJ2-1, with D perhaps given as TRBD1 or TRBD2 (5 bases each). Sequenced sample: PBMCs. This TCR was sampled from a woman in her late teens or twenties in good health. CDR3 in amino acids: CASSFLGTSYNEQFF. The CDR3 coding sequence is TGTGCCAGCAGCTTCCTAGGGACCTCCTACAATGAGCAGTTCTTC.